This entry concerns a single TCR beta chain. The data were taken from a study of metastatic and nonmetastatic thyroid tumors. CDR1 and CDR2 (germline): LGHDT, YNNKEL (reference sequence). CDR3 length: 16 amino acids. V lost 3 bases and J lost 5; bases outside the gene matches: 11. All patients were untreated before thyroid surgery. TCRdb reprocessed the PCR reads via MiXCR. This table holds more than 65,000 clones, 12% to 15% found once. The sequence was collected from a male donor with papillary thyroid cancer or a benign thyroid nodule (not recorded which). Some clones in this sample may be carry-over from other donors' samples. The material sequenced was blood. The chain employs TRBV3-1 and TRBJ2-7; 9 bases align to TRBD2. CDR3 DNA: TGTGCCAGCAGCCACTCCTATAGCGGGAGTTCCCACGAGCAGTACTTC. This gives the protein CASSHSYSGSSHEQYF.